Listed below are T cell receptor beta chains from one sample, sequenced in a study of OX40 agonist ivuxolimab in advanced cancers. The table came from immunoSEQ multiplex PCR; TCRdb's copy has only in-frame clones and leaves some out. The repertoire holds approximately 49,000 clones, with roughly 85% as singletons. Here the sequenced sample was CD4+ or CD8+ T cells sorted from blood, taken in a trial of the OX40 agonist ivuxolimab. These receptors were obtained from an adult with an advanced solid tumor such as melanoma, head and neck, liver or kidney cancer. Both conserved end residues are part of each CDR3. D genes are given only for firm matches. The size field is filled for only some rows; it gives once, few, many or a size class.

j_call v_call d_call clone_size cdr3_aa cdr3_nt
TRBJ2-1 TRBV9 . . CASSGHRDQIIDEQFF TGTGCCAGCAGCGGCCACCGGGACCAAATTATAGATGAGCAGTTCTTC
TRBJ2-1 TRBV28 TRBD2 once CASNRGTSAYNEQFF TGTGCCAGCAATCGCGGGACTAGCGCATACAATGAGCAGTTCTTC
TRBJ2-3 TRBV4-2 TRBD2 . CASSQDWRTSGFTDTQYF TGTGCCAGCAGCCAAGATTGGCGAACTAGCGGGTTCACAGATACGCAGTATTTT
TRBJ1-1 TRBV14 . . CASSSVEGTFAEAFF TGTGCCAGCAGCTCTGTGGAGGGAACTTTCGCTGAAGCTTTCTTT
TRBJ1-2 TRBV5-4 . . CASSPGHPFQDGYTF TGTGCCAGCAGCCCGGGACACCCTTTTCAGGATGGCTACACCTTC
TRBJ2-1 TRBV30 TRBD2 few CAWESGSGAPGEQFF TGTGCCTGGGAGTCAGGTAGCGGGGCCCCGGGTGAGCAGTTCTTC
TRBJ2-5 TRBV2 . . CASSRLEQETQYF TGTGCCAGCAGCAGACTAGAGCAAGAGACCCAGTACTTC
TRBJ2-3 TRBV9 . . CASSVEKGTGNTDTQYF TGTGCCAGCAGCGTAGAAAAGGGGACTGGTAACACAGATACGCAGTATTTT
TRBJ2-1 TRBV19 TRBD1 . CASSMSLGTGTIYNEQFF TGTGCCAGTAGTATGTCTTTGGGGACAGGGACGATCTACAATGAGCAGTTCTTC
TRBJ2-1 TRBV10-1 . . CASGPAGEQFF TGCGCCAGCGGGCCCGCGGGTGAGCAGTTCTTC
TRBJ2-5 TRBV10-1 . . CASSGGVEEETQYF TGCGCCAGCAGTGGGGGGGTGGAGGAAGAGACCCAGTACTTC
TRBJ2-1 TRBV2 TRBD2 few CASNVPSIAGGSYNEQFF TGTGCCAGTAATGTCCCCTCCATCGCGGGGGGCTCCTACAATGAGCAGTTCTTC
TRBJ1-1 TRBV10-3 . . CAIREGRGTEAFF TGTGCCATCCGAGAGGGGCGGGGGACTGAAGCTTTCTTT